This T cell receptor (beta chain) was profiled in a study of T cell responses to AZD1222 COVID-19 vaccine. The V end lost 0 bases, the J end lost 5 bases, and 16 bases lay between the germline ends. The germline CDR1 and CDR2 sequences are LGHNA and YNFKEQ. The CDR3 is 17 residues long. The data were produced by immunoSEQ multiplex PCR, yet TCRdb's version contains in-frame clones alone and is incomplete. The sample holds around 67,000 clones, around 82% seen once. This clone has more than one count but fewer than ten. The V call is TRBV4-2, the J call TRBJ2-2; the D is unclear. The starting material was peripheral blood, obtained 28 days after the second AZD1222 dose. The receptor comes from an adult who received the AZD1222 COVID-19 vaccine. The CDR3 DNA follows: TGTGCCAGCAGCCAAGATATGTCAACCGGACGTACCGGGGAGCTGTTTTTT. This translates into CASSQDMSTGRTGELFF.